This T cell receptor beta chain was captured in a study of T cell responses to AZD1222 COVID-19 vaccine (TCRdb year 2021). As for the study more broadly: TCR sequencing was performed for more than 230 trial participants, of whom around 200 were given two doses of AZD1222 and approximately 25 were given two doses of MenACWY control vaccine. Trial participants were enrolled into age subgroups of 18-55, 56-69 and 70-plus years, which contained roughly 140, 27 and 60 TCR-sequenced participants, respectively.

The meaning of the sample's time point label: about 28 days (+/-7) after the second vaccine dose. AZD1222 recipients given second doses at about 4 weeks or at about 12 weeks were pooled, since spike-specific TCR depth and breadth were not found to differ between the two schedules. The vaccinee samples were drawn from two UK trials, COV001 and COV002, one of which was a single-blind randomized controlled phase 2/3 trial testing AZD1222 (ChAdOx1 nCoV-19) in healthy adults. For TCRbeta chain sequencing, PBMC samples were collected from trial participants at day 0 and at day 28 after the second dose. Per the germline V gene, LGHNA is the CDR1 and YNFKEQ is the CDR2. The CDR3 runs 20 amino acids, cysteine and phenylalanine included. Only the CDR3 part of the read is kept: 60 bases, read in frame from the first base. The junction shows trimming of 3 bases on V and 4 bases on J, and the gene matches do not reach 16 bases of it.

Remarks on this clone: It has no known antigen specificity. Base qualities are not at hand, and no much larger clone is one base apart.

The CDR3 regions of human TCRbeta chains were analyzed by immunosequencing. Per the authors' processing: Repertoire TCRs were matched against a reference library of SARS-CoV-2-specific TCRs generated with the MIRA antigen-specificity platform. Breadth was defined as the fraction of unique TCRs that were SARS-CoV-2-associated. Depth was defined as the fraction of total T cells that were SARS-CoV-2-associated. Using the MIRA data, each spike-specific TCR was assigned both to the spike region to which the TCR was reactive and to a CD4 or CD8 class. Log10-transformed breadth and depth values were compared by one-way ANOVA with Sidak's multiple comparisons tests. Here the immuneACCESS table is served through TCRdb, limited to in-frame sequences with V and J called. Missing clones are a known gap in these copies; in checked studies unresolved V genes cover under half, and the rest lacks a known reason. V and J calls and clone size are as listed in that table; D and trimming were resolved from the DNA. This sample gives around 99,000 clones in total; around 90% of them show up just once. The ten largest clonotypes hold roughly 5% of the sample.

Here is what the overall study found, with its caveats: The whole spike protein was spanned by vaccine-associated CD4 TCRs, and dominant responses were seen in regions 160-218 and 743-854. Conclusions about previously exposed vaccinees are limited because only 6 or 7 AZD1222 recipients were SARS-CoV-2 seropositive at baseline. Because no day 14 peak-response samples were available, repertoires were characterized only after the peak T cell response. In the small 56-69-year group, the increase in depth fell short of significance, most likely because of low power. Spike-specific TCR breadth and depth rose significantly after two AZD1222 doses compared with day 0 and with MenACWY recipients. Epitopes outside the regions mutated in the B.1.351 and B.1.1.7 variants were reportedly recognized by nearly half of the unique spike-specific TCRs. Most participants were white British and females outnumbered males, and the authors suggested that clonal diversity may have been underestimated.

The receptor's source is an adult who received the AZD1222 COVID-19 vaccine. This specimen was peripheral blood, taken 28 days after the second AZD1222 dose. The chain joins TRBV4-2 to TRBJ2-7, with 15 central nucleotides matching TRBD2. The sequenced DNA: TGTGCCAGCAGCCAGGTCGGGACTAGCGGGGGGTTACTATTTCGTTACGAGCAGTACTTC. This encodes CASSQVGTSGGLLFRYEQYF.